The 16 T cell receptor beta chains given below trace back to one sample, sequenced in a study of blood T cell repertoires in COVID-19. This table comes from immunoSEQ multiplex PCR, and its TCRdb copy is limited to in-frame clones, with some not included. The sample has about 190,000 clones, about 88% seen once; the top ten hold 0.95% to 1.3%. Sequencing used peripheral blood. The source is a man aged 30 to 39 with acute or convalescent COVID-19.

The V gene is TRBV6-5, the J gene TRBJ1-5, with 7 nucleotides matching TRBD1. CDR1 and CDR2 from the germline V gene are MNHEY and SVGAGI. The CDR3 runs 15 residues. After removal of 5 bases from V and 5 bases from J, the junction contained 9 bases not matched to a gene. CDR3 DNA sequence: TGTGCCAGCAGTCCCACAGGGGTCGGGGATCAGCCCCAGCATTTT. Translated, it gives CASSPTGVGDQPQHF.

A word on this clone: The same CDR3 also results from other DNA sequences found in this sample. The J gene is TRBJ1-2, the V gene TRBV29-1; D is unclear. CDR1 SQVTM and CDR2 ANQGSEA come from the germline V gene. The CDR3 is 12 amino acids. Trimming stripped 4 bases from V and 0 bases from J, with 6 bases between. CDR3 sequence (DNA): TGCAGCGTTGGAGGAGCTAACTATGGCTACACCTTC. Its translation is CSVGGANYGYTF.

The chain has TRBV3-1 (or the pseudogene TRBV3-2) and TRBJ1-5; D is ambiguous. From germline, CDR1 is LGHDT and CDR2 YNNKEL (reference sequence). V lost 1 base and J lost 0, with 10 bases in between. This CDR3 is 16 amino acids long. The CDR3 loop is CASSQGGWDSNQPQHF. The CDR3 coding sequence is TGTGCCAGCAGCCAAGGAGGGTGGGATAGCAATCAGCCCCAGCATTTT.

This clone was detected once. V and J are TRBV5-5 and TRBJ1-5; the D gene is possibly TRBD1 (6 bases). Trimming shortened V by 5 bases and J by 4 bases, and 19 bases separated the two germline ends. The CDR3 has 16 amino acids. Germline CDR1 SGHKS, CDR2 YYEKEE (reference sequence). The CDR3 loop is CASSVGGRVGNQPQHF. Written as DNA, the CDR3 is TGTGCCAGCAGTGTTGGGGGCAGGGTAGGAAATCAGCCCCAGCATTTT. Full variable domain (rest looked up from reference TRBV5-5 and TRBJ1-5): DAGVTQSPTHLIKTRGQQVTLRCSPISGHKSVSWYQQVLGQGPQFIFQYYEKEERGRGNFPDRFSARQFPNYSSELNVNALLLGDSALYLCASSVGGRVGNQPQHFGDGTRLSIL.

V usage is TRBV5-4 and J usage is TRBJ2-7; 10 nucleotides agree with TRBD2. CDR1 SGHNT and CDR2 YYREEE come from the germline V gene (reference sequence). This CDR3 spans 16 amino acids. V trimming: 2 bases; J trimming: 6 bases; junction bases outside the gene matches: 11. The CDR3 sequence: CASSFLAGVKGGEQYF. DNA of the CDR3: TGTGCCAGCAGCTTTCTAGCGGGAGTAAAGGGGGGCGAGCAGTACTTC.

The count of this clone is one. The chain recombines TRBV30 with TRBJ1-1; a possible D gene is TRBD1 (6 bases). Germline V lookup: CDR1 GTSNPN, CDR2 SVGIG (reference sequence). V lost 4 bases and J lost 3, with 18 bases in between. CDR3 length: 15 residues. This CDR3 reads CAWTRRGLSHTEAFF. Written as DNA, the CDR3 is TGTGCCTGGACCCGAAGGGGGTTGTCGCACACTGAAGCTTTCTTT. The full variable domain, with the rest looked up from reference TRBV30 and TRBJ1-1, is SQTIHQWPATLVQPVGSPLSLECTVEGTSNPNLYWYRQAAGRGLQLLFYSVGIGQISSEVPQNLSASRPQDRQFILSSKKLLLSDSGFYLCAWTRRGLSHTEAFFGQGTRLTVV.

This chain connects TRBV7-3 to TRBJ2-1, with D possibly matching TRBD2 (5 bases). The CDR3 covers 13 residues. With 5 bases removed from V and 4 bases from J, the gap between germline ends came to 9 bases. Per the germline V gene, CDR1 is SGHTA and CDR2 is FQGTGA. The CDR3 coding sequence is TGTGCCAGCAGCGCCACGGGATACAATGAGCAGTTCTTC. Translating it yields CASSATGYNEQFF.

The chain is built from TRBV30 and TRBJ1-1; the D is unclear. The CDR3 covers 15 residues. V lost 1 base and J 0 bases, leaving 12 bases between the germline ends. Germline values: CDR1 GTSNPN, CDR2 SVGIG (reference sequence). Written as DNA, the CDR3 is TGTGCCTGGAGTGGAGGTCCTGGTATGAACACTGAAGCTTTCTTT. Its protein product is CAWSGGPGMNTEAFF. Full variable domain (missing parts from reference TRBV30 and TRBJ1-1): SQTIHQWPATLVQPVGSPLSLECTVEGTSNPNLYWYRQAAGRGLQLLFYSVGIGQISSEVPQNLSASRPQDRQFILSSKKLLLSDSGFYLCAWSGGPGMNTEAFFGQGTRLTVV.

The rearrangement joins TRBV28 to TRBJ2-3; D gene unclear. The ends were cut back, 2 bases at V and 1 base at J, with 4 bases in the middle. The CDR3 extends over 13 amino acids. Per germline, CDR1 MDHEN and CDR2 SYDVKM. The chain's CDR3 is CASSLGGTDTQYF. In DNA, the CDR3 is TGTGCCAGCAGTTTAGGAGGCACAGATACGCAGTATTTT.

The chain is built from TRBV28 and TRBJ1-3, with 10 positions matching TRBD1. V lost 5 bases, J lost 2 bases, and 6 bases stayed unmatched. Germline V gene lookup returns CDR1 MDHEN and CDR2 SYDVKM. This CDR3 comprises 16 residues. This CDR3 is CASSRTGGWAGNTIYF. The CDR3 nucleotides read TGTGCCAGCAGTAGGACAGGGGGGTGGGCTGGAAACACCATATATTTT.

This clone was observed a single time. The V call is TRBV24-1, the J call TRBJ2-1; TRBD2 agrees at 8 bases. Germline V gene data show CDR1 as KGHDR and CDR2 as SFDVKD. This CDR3 has 15 amino acids. Trimming cost V 2 bases and J 6 bases; bases outside gene matches: 5. For the CDR3, the DNA is TGTGCCACCAGTGATTCCCGGGGGGGGGTCAATGAGCAGTTCTTC. Its protein is CATSDSRGGVNEQFF.

The gene calls are TRBV6-5 and TRBJ1-5; the D is unclear. CDR1 is MNHEY, CDR2 SVGAGI, per germline. V dropped 6 bases and J dropped 2 bases, with 11 bases sitting between them. The length of the CDR3 is 14 residues. CDR3 in DNA: TGTGCCAGCAGCCCATCCTACGGCAATCAGCCCCAGCATTTT. It encodes CASSPSYGNQPQHF.

This chain connects TRBV12-3 or TRBV12-4 to TRBJ2-7; D may be TRBD2 (5 bases). Trimming removed 6 bases at V and 4 bases at J, with 10 bases between. There are 12 residues in the CDR3. The CDR3: CASRRGGYEQYF. CDR3 DNA sequence: TGTGCCAGCAGACGCGGAGGATACGAGCAGTACTTC.

This clone was picked up many times. The chain is built from TRBV4-1 and TRBJ1-1; TRBD1 is a possible D gene (5 bases). The CDR3 is made up of 14 amino acids. Trimming removed 0 bases from V and 6 bases from J, with 11 bases in between. Germline CDR1 reads MGHRA; CDR2 reads YSYEKL. The CDR3 here is CASSQEQGPAEAFF. CDR3 sequence (DNA): TGCGCCAGCAGCCAAGAGCAGGGTCCAGCTGAAGCTTTCTTT.

The chain joins TRBV19 to TRBJ1-2; TRBD1 matches 9 bases. CDR1 LNHDA and CDR2 SQIVND come from the germline V gene (reference sequence). The CDR3 totals 15 residues. V trimming: 3 bases; J trimming: 11 bases; junction bases outside the gene matches: 13. The CDR3 here is CASSIEDRGPPTYTF. The CDR3 DNA is TGTGCCAGTAGTATTGAGGACAGGGGACCTCCGACGTACACCTTC.

This chain connects TRBV11-2 to TRBJ2-2; tentatively, D is TRBD2 (5 bases). Between the trimmed V and J ends, which lost 1 base and 1 base, there was a span of 7 bases. The CDR3 loop spans 15 amino acids. The germline V gene has CDR1 SGHAT and CDR2 FQNNGV. CDR3 amino acids: CASSLVSGNTGELFF. Written as DNA, the CDR3 is TGTGCCAGCAGCTTAGTAAGCGGGAACACCGGGGAGCTGTTTTTT.